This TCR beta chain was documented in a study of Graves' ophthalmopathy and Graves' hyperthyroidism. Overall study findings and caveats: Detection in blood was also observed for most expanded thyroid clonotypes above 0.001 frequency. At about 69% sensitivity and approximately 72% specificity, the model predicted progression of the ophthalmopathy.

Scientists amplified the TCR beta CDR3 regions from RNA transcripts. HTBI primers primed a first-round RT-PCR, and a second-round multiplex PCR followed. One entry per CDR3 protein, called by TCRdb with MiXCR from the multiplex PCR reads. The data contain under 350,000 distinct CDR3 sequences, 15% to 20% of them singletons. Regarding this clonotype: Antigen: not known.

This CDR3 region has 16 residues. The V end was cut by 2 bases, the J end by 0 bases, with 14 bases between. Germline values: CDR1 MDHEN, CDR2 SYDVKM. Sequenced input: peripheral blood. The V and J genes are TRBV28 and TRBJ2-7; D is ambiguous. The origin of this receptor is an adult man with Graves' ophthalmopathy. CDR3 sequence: CASSLSPSDFSYEQYF. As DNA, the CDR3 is TGTGCCAGCAGTTTAAGTCCGTCGGATTTCTCCTACGAGCAGTACTTC.